The 4 T cell receptor beta chains presented below share a single source sample, sequenced in a study of cytotoxic CD8 clonotypes in ibrutinib-treated CLL. The repertoire was sequenced with immunoSEQ multiplex PCR; TCRdb's copy has only in-frame clones and lacks some. The sample has hundreds of thousands of clones, approximately 70% seen once. The sample consisted of PBMCs, taken after 12 months of ibrutinib treatment. All receptors come from a human donor with chronic lymphocytic leukemia.

This clone occurred a few times. The chain couples TRBV11-3 to TRBJ1-1; 9 positions match TRBD1. Germline CDR1 SGHNT, CDR2 YENEEA. The CDR3 totals 14 residues. Unmatched junction bases numbered 4, after V lost 5 bases and J lost 3 bases. The CDR3 loop is CASSAQGAYTEAFF. DNA of the CDR3: TGTGCCAGCAGCGCACAGGGGGCGTACACTGAAGCTTTCTTT.

The chain combines TRBV30 with TRBJ2-7; D remains unclear. Germline V CDR1 and CDR2: GTSNPN, SVGIG (reference sequence). The CDR3 contains 13 residues. Trimming left V 1 base short and J 2 bases short, with 9 bases between. The CDR3 coding sequence is TGTGCCTGGAGTGAGTCAGGCACCTACGAGCAGTACTTC. It encodes CAWSESGTYEQYF.

The chain has TRBV4-2 and TRBJ1-1; D is perhaps TRBD1 (5 bases). Germline assignment: CDR1 LGHNA and CDR2 YNFKEQ. The V end was cut by 4 bases, the J end by 5 bases, with 20 bases between. The CDR3 totals 16 residues. The CDR3 reads CASSPGHRGSGTEAFF. CDR3 in DNA: TGTGCCAGCAGCCCTGGCCATCGGGGGTCGGGTACTGAAGCTTTCTTT.

The V call is TRBV30, the J call TRBJ2-7; weak D call: TRBD2 (5 bases). Germline V gene sequence: CDR1 GTSNPN, CDR2 SVGIG (reference sequence). V dropped 4 bases and J dropped 3 bases, with 19 bases sitting between them. The CDR3 covers 15 residues. The CDR3 DNA is TGTGCCTGGAAGAGGACGGGGAACCGCAACTACGAGCAGTACTTC. Protein sequence: CAWKRTGNRNYEQYF.